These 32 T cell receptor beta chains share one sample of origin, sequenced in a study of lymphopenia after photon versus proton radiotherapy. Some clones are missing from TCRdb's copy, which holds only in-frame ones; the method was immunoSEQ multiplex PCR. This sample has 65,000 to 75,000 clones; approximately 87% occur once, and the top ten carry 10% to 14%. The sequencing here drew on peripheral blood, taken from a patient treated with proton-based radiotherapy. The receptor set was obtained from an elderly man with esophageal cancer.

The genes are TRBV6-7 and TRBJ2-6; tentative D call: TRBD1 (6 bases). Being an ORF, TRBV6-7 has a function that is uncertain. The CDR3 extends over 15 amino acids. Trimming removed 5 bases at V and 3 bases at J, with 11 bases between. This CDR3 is CASSEQGYGANVLTF. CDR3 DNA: TGTGCCAGCAGTGAACAGGGCTATGGGGCCAACGTCCTGACTTTC.

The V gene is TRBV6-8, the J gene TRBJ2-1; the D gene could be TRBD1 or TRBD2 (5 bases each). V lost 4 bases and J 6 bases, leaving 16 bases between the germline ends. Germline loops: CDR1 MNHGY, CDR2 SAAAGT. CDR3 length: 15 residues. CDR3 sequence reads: CASSCRRGPGNEQFF. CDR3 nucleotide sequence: TGTGCCAGCAGTTGCCGACGGGGCCCGGGCAATGAGCAGTTCTTC.

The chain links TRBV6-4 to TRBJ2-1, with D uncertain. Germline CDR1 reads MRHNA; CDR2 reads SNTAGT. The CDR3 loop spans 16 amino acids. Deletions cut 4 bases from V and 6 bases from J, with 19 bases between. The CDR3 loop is CASSVGVTLLRNEQFF. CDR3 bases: TGTGCCAGCAGTGTAGGCGTGACCCTCCTCCGCAATGAGCAGTTCTTC.

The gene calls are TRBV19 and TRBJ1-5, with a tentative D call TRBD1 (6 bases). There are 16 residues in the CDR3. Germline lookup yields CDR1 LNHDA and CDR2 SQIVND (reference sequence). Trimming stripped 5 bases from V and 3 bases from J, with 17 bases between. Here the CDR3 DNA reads TGTGCCAGTAGTGTCGTGGGGGGGGCAGACAATCAGCCCCAGCATTTT. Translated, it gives CASSVVGGADNQPQHF.

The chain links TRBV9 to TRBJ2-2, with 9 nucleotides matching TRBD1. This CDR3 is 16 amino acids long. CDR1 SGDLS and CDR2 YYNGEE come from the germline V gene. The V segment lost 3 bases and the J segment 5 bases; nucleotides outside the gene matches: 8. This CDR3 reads CASSARDRVLTGELFF. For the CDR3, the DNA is TGTGCCAGCAGCGCCCGGGACAGGGTTCTTACCGGGGAGCTGTTTTTT.

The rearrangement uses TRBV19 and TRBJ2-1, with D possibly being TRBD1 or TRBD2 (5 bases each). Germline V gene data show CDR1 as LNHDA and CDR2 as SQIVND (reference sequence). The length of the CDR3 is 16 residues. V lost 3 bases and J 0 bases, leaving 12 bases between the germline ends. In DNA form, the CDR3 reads TGTGCCAGTAGTATCTCCGGGGCAGTCTCCTACAATGAGCAGTTCTTC. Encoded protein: CASSISGAVSYNEQFF.

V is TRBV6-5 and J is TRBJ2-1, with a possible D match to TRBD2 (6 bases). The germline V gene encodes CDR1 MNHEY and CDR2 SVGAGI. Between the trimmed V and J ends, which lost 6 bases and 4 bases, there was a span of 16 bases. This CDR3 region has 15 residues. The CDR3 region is CASRPGLVIYNEQFF. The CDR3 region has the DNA TGTGCCAGCAGACCGGGACTCGTCATTTACAATGAGCAGTTCTTC.

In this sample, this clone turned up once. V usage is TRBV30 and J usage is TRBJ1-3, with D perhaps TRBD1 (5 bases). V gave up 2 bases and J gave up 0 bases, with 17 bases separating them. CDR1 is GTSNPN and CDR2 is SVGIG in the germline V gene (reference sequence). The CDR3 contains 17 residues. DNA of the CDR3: TGTGCCTGGAGTTCGCTAACCCGGGGCTTCTCTGGAAACACCATATATTTT. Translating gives CAWSSLTRGFSGNTIYF.

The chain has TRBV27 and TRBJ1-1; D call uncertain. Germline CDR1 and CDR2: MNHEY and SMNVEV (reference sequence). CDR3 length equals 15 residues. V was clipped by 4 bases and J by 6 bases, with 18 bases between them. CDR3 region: CASSSTTATVAEAFF. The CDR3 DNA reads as TGTGCCAGCAGTTCTACAACCGCAACGGTCGCTGAAGCTTTCTTT.

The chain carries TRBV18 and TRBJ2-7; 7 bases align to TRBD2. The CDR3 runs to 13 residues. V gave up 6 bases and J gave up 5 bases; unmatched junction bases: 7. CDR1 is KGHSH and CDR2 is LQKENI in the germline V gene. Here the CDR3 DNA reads TGTGCCAGCTCCCCAGCGGGGTCGGACGAGCAGTACTTC. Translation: CASSPAGSDEQYF.

The CDR3 DNA reads TGTGCCACCAGAGACCAGCGGGCCGCTAGGGATGAGCAGTTCTTC. This encodes CATRDQRAARDEQFF. The V and J genes are TRBV15 and TRBJ2-1; D perhaps matches TRBD2 (6 bases). V lost 6 bases and J lost 8, with 20 bases in between. The germline V gene encodes CDR1 LNHNV and CDR2 YYDKDF (reference sequence). The CDR3 is 15 amino acids.

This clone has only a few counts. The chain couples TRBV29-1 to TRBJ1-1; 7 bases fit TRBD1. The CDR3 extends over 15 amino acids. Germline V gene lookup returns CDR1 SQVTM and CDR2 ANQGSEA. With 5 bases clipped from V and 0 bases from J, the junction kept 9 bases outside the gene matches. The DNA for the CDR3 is TGCAGCGTTCGTCGGGACAGTGTCATGAACACTGAAGCTTTCTTT. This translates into CSVRRDSVMNTEAFF.

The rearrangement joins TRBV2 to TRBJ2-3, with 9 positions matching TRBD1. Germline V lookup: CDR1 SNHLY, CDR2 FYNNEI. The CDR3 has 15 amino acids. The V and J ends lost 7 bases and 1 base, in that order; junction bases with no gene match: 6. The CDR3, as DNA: TGTGCCAGCACCACGGACAGGGGCCGCACAGATACGCAGTATTTT. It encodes CASTTDRGRTDTQYF.

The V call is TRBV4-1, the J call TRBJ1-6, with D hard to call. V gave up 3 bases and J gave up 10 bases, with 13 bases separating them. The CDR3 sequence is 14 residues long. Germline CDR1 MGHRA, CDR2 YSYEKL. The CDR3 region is CASSQPRERSPLHF. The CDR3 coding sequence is TGCGCCAGCAGCCAGCCCCGGGAAAGGTCACCCCTCCACTTT.

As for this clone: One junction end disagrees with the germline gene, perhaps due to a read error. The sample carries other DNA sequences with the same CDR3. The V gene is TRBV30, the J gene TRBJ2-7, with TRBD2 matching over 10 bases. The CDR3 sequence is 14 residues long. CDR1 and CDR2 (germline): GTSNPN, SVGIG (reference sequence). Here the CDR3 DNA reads TGTGCTTGGACCCCTCTAGCGGGAGTGCACGAGCAGTACTTC. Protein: CAWTPLAGVHEQYF.

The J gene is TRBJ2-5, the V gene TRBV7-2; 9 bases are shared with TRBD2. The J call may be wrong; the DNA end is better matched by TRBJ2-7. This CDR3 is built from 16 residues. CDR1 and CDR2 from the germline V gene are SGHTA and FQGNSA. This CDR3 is CASSLSRSSGSGEQYF. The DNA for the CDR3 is TGTGCCAGCAGCCTTTCGCGGAGTAGCGGGAGTGGCGAGCAGTACTTC.

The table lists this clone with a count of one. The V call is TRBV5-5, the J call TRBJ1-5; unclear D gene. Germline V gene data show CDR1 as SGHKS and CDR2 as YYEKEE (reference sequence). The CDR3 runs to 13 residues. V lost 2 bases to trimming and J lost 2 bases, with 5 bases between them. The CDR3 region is CASSLSGNQPQHF. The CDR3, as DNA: TGTGCCAGCAGCTTAAGTGGCAATCAGCCCCAGCATTTT. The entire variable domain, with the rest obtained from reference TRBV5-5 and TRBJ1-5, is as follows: DAGVTQSPTHLIKTRGQQVTLRCSPISGHKSVSWYQQVLGQGPQFIFQYYEKEERGRGNFPDRFSARQFPNYSSELNVNALLLGDSALYLCASSLSGNQPQHFGDGTRLSIL.

CDR3 sequence (DNA): TGTGCCTGGAGCCCATCATGGGAGCAGTACTTC. Its translation is CAWSPSWEQYF. This chain uses TRBV30 with TRBJ2-7; D ambiguous. V was shortened by 3 bases and J by 7 bases, with 10 bases between the two germline ends. Germline-derived CDR1 and CDR2 are GTSNPN and SVGIG (reference sequence). The CDR3 covers 11 residues. The whole variable domain, filled in from reference TRBV30 and TRBJ2-7, reads SQTIHQWPATLVQPVGSPLSLECTVEGTSNPNLYWYRQAAGRGLQLLFYSVGIGQISSEVPQNLSASRPQDRQFILSSKKLLLSDSGFYLCAWSPSWEQYFGPGTRLTVT.

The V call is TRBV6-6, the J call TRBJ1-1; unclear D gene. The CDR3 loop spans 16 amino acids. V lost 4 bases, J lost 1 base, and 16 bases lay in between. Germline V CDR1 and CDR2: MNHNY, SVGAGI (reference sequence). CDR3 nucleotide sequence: TGTGCCAGCAGTTCTATGTGGGAAAACAGGAACACTGAAGCTTTCTTT. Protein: CASSSMWENRNTEAFF.

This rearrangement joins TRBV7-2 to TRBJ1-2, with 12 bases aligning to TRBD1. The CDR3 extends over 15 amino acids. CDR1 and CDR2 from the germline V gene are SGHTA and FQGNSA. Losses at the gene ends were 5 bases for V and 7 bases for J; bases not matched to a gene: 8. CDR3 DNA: TGTGCCAGCAGCCCCGGGGGGACAGGGGGCCTTGGCTACACCTTC. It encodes CASSPGGTGGLGYTF.

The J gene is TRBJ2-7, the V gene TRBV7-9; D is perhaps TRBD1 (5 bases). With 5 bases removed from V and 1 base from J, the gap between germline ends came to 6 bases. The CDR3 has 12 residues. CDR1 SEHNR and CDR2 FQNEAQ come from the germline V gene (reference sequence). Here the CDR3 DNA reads TGTGCCAGCAGCCAGGGTTCCTACGAGCAGTACTTC. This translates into CASSQGSYEQYF.

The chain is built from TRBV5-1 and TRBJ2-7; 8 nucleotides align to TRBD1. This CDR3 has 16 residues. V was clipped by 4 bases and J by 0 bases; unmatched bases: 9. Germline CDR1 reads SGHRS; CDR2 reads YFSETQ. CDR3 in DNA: TGCGCCAGCAGCCAAGAATTGGACAGGGTCTCCTACGAGCAGTACTTC. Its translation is CASSQELDRVSYEQYF.

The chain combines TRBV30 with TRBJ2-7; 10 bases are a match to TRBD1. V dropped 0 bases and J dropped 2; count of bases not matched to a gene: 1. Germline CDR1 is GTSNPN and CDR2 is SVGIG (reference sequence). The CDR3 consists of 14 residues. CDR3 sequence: CAWSVGQGAYEQYF. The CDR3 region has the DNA TGTGCCTGGAGTGTAGGACAGGGGGCCTACGAGCAGTACTTC.

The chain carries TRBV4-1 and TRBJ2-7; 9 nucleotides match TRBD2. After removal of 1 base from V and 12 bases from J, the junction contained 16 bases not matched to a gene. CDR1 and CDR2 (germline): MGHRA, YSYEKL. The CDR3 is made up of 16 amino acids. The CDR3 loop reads CASSQVGSGRARRWYF. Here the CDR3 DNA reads TGCGCCAGCAGCCAAGTAGGTAGCGGGAGAGCCAGGAGGTGGTACTTC.

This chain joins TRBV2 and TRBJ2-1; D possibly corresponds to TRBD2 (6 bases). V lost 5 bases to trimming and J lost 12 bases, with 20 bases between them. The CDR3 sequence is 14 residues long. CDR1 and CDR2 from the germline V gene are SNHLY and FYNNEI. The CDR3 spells CASSWWGEWDGQFF. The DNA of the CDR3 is TGTGCCAGCAGTTGGTGGGGGGAGTGGGATGGGCAGTTCTTC. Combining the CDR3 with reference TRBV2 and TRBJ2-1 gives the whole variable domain EPEVTQTPSHQVTQMGQEVILRCVPISNHLYFYWYRQILGQKVEFLVSFYNNEISEKSEIFDDQFSVERPDGSNFTLKIRSTKLEDSAMYFCASSWWGEWDGQFFGPGTRLTVL.

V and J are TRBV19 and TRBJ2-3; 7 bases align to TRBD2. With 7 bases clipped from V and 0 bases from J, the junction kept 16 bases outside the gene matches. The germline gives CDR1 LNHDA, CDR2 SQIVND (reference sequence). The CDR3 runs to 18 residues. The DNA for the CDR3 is TGTGCCAGTACCCCGGGGGGATTTTTCGGTACTAGCACAGATACGCAGTATTTT. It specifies CASTPGGFFGTSTDTQYF.

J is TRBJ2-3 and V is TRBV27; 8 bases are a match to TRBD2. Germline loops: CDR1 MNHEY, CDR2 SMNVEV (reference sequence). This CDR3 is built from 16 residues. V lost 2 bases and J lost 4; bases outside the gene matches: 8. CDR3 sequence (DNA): TGTGCCAGCAGTTTAGGTGGACTAGCCGGGGCAGATACGCAGTATTTT. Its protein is CASSLGGLAGADTQYF.

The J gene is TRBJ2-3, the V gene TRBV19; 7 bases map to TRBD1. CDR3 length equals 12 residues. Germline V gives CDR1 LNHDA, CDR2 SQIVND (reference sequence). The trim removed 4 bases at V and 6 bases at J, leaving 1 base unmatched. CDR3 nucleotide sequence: TGTGCCAGTAGTAAGGGGGCCGATACGCAGTATTTT. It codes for CASSKGADTQYF.

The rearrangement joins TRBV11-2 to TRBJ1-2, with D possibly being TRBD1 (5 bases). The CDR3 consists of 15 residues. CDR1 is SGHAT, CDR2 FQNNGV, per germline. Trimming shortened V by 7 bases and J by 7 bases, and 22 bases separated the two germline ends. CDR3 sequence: CASTTLGDPAGGYTF. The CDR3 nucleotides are TGTGCCAGCACCACCTTGGGGGACCCCGCGGGTGGCTACACCTTC. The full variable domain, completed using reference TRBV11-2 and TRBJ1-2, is EAGVAQSPRYKIIEKRQSVAFWCNPISGHATLYWYQQILGQGPKLLIQFQNNGVVDDSQLPKDRFSAERLKGVDSTLKIQPAKLEDSAVYLCASTTLGDPAGGYTFGSGTRLTVV.

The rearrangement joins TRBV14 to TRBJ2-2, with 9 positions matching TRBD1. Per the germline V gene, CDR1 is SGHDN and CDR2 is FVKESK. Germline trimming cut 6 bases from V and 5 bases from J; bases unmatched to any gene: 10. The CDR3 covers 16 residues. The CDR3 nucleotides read TGTGCCAGCAGATTAGGCGGGACAGGGAAGACCGGGGAGCTGTTTTTT. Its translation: CASRLGGTGKTGELFF. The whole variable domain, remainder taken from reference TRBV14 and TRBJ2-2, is EAGVTQFPSHSVIEKGQTVTLRCDPISGHDNLYWYRRVMGKEIKFLLHFVKESKQDESGMPNNRFLAERTGGTYSTLKVQPAELEDSGVYFCASRLGGTGKTGELFFGEGSRLTVL.

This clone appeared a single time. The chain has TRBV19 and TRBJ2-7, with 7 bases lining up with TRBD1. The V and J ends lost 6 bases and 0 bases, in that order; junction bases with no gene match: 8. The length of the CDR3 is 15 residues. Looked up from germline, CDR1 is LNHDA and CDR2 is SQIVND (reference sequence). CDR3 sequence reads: CASSLAGTDSYEQYF. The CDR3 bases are TGTGCCAGTAGCCTGGCCGGGACAGACTCCTACGAGCAGTACTTC.

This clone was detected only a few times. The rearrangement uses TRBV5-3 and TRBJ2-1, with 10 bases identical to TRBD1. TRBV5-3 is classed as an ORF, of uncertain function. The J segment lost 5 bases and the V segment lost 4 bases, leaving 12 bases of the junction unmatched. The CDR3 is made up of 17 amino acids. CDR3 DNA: TGTGCCAGAAGCCCGACCTGCGACAGGGGGCTGCACAATGAGCAGTTCTTC. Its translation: CARSPTCDRGLHNEQFF.